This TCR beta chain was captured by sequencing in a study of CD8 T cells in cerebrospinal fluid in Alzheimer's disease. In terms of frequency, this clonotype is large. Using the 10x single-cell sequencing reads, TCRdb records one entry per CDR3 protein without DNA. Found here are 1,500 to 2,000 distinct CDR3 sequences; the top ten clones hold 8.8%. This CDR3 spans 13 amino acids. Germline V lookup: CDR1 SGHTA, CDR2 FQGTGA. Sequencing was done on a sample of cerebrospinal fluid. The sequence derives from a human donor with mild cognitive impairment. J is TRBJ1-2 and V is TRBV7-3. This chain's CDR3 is CASSLRGMAGYTF.